These 31 T cell receptor beta chains were all obtained from the same sample, sequenced in a study of T cells in Graves' hyperthyroidism and ophthalmopathy. Template material for amplifying TCR beta CDR3 regions consisted of RNA transcripts. The TCR CDR3 first-round RT-PCR relied on the HTBI primer set. TCRdb called the multiplex PCR reads again in MiXCR, with one record for every CDR3 protein. The table shows approximately 720,000 distinct CDR3 sequences, with about 17% occurring only once. Material for sequencing was blood. Receptors were obtained from a woman aged 50 to 65 with Graves' hyperthyroidism that later progressed to Graves' ophthalmopathy.

The V call is TRBV18, the J call TRBJ1-3, with 7 bases matching TRBD1. The CDR3 extends over 15 amino acids. CDR1 is KGHSH, CDR2 LQKENI, per germline. With 8 bases clipped from V and 4 bases from J, the junction kept 11 bases outside the gene matches. For the CDR3, the DNA is TGTGCCAGCACGGCTACGGAGGGGGCAGGAAACACCATATATTTT. Amino acid sequence: CASTATEGAGNTIYF.

This clonotype was seen many times. V is TRBV6-1 and J is TRBJ2-5; 8 bases map to TRBD1. V trimming: 5 bases; J trimming: 0 bases; junction bases outside the gene matches: 11. The CDR3 has 17 amino acids. Germline CDR1 MNHNS, CDR2 SASEGT. CDR3 DNA sequence: TGTGCCAGCAGTTATTCTCTTCAGGGGGCGTACCAAGAGACCCAGTACTTC. This codes for CASSYSLQGAYQETQYF.

V is TRBV20-1 and J is TRBJ2-7; D ambiguous. Germline CDR1 is DFQATT and CDR2 is SNEGSKA (reference sequence). The CDR3 has 13 amino acids. V lost 3 bases to trimming and J lost 6 bases, with 15 bases between them. CDR3 in DNA: TGCAGTGCTAGTGGCAGGACGACTTCCGAGCAGTACTTC. Its protein product is CSASGRTTSEQYF.

This clonotype appeared many times. The V call is TRBV6-1, the J call TRBJ2-7; TRBD1 aligns across 10 bases. The germline V gene has CDR1 MNHNS and CDR2 SASEGT. This CDR3 is built from 13 residues. With V trimmed by 7 bases and J by 7 bases, 7 bases remained unmatched. CDR3 DNA sequence: TGTGCCAGCAAGGACAGGGGGTTCGGGGAGCAGTACTTC. Translating gives CASKDRGFGEQYF.

This clonotype has a count of ten or more. This rearrangement joins TRBV11-3 to TRBJ2-1; maybe TRBD1 (5 bases). The CDR3 is 18 amino acids. The V gene's germline CDR1 is SGHNT and CDR2 YENEEA. The ends were cut back, 1 base at V and 7 bases at J, with 23 bases in the middle. The CDR3 bases are TGTGCCAGCAGCTTAGTAGGGGCAGGGTCAACTACAAGGAATGAGCAGTTCTTC. Translated, it gives CASSLVGAGSTTRNEQFF.

The rearrangement uses TRBV10-3 and TRBJ1-1; tentatively, D is TRBD1 (6 bases). The germline V gene encodes CDR1 ENHRY and CDR2 SYGVKD. The ends were cut back, 7 bases at V and 1 base at J, with 10 bases in the middle. The CDR3 is 13 residues long. DNA of the CDR3: TGTGCCATCAATGGACAGCAGAACACTGAAGCTTTCTTT. Its protein is CAINGQQNTEAFF.

The chain combines TRBV29-1 with TRBJ1-2; D gene ambiguous. The CDR3 is 15 residues long. Deletions cut 4 bases from V and 2 bases from J, with 17 bases between. Germline values: CDR1 SQVTM, CDR2 ANQGSEA. This CDR3 is CSVVGPFLGNYGYTF. The CDR3 DNA reads TGCAGCGTTGTTGGACCCTTCCTTGGGAACTATGGCTACACCTTC. The complete variable domain, with remaining parts taken from reference TRBV29-1 and TRBJ1-2, reads SAVISQKPSRDICQRGTSLTIQCQVDSQVTMMFWYRQQPGQSLTLIATANQGSEATYESGFVIDKFPISRPNLTFSTLTVSNMSPEDSSIYLCSVVGPFLGNYGYTFGSGTRLTVV.

There are a few counts of this clonotype. The chain employs TRBV4-1 and TRBJ2-3; the match to TRBD1 covers 8 bases. V was clipped by 2 bases and J by 7 bases; unmatched bases: 20. CDR3 size: 19 residues. Germline V lookup: CDR1 MGHRA, CDR2 YSYEKL. DNA of the CDR3: TGCGCCAGCAGCCAAAACGGACCCGGGACAGGCGCTCGGTGGAATACGCAGTATTTT. This sequence encodes CASSQNGPGTGARWNTQYF.

This clonotype was found a few times. The gene calls are TRBV12-3 or TRBV12-4 and TRBJ1-6; 9 nucleotides align to TRBD1. Germline trimming cut 7 bases from V and 7 bases from J; bases unmatched to any gene: 11. The CDR3 runs 16 residues. In DNA, the CDR3 is TGTGCCAGCAAGGTTGGGACAGGGAGAGGCAATTCACCCCTCCACTTT. Translation gives CASKVGTGRGNSPLHF.

The chain uses TRBV15 and TRBJ1-4; weak D call: TRBD1 (5 bases). The germline gives CDR1 LNHNV, CDR2 YYDKDF (reference sequence). The CDR3 sequence is 15 residues long. Trimming shortened V by 5 bases and J by 5 bases, and 15 bases separated the two germline ends. The CDR3 reads CATSGGSAQNEKLFF. In nucleotides, the CDR3 is TGTGCCACCAGCGGGGGATCGGCCCAGAATGAAAAACTGTTTTTT.

This clonotype was counted many times. The chain combines TRBV20-1 with TRBJ1-1; D unresolved. Per the germline V gene, CDR1 is DFQATT and CDR2 is SNEGSKA (reference sequence). V was trimmed by 6 bases and J by 1 base, leaving 12 bases between them. The CDR3 extends over 13 amino acids. The CDR3 DNA reads TGCAGTGCCTGGCGGCCCGCGAACACTGAAGCTTTCTTT. It yields the protein CSAWRPANTEAFF.

CDR3 nucleotide sequence: TGTGCCAGCACCCTCGGACAGGGGACAAGCTCCTATAATTCACCCCTCCACTTT. This codes for CASTLGQGTSSYNSPLHF. The rearrangement links TRBV6-1 to TRBJ1-6, with TRBD1 matching 9 bases. CDR1 is MNHNS, CDR2 SASEGT, per germline. This CDR3 has 18 amino acids. The J segment lost 0 bases and the V segment lost 7 bases, leaving 10 bases of the junction unmatched.

This clonotype was found many times. The chain employs TRBV5-1 and TRBJ1-4, with 9 bases lining up with TRBD1. V was pared by 5 bases and J by 3 bases, with 5 bases of the junction left unmatched. Germline loops: CDR1 SGHRS, CDR2 YFSETQ. The CDR3 consists of 15 residues. CDR3 bases: TGCGCCAGCAGGAGGGACAGGGTCTCTAATGAAAAACTGTTTTTT. Translation: CASRRDRVSNEKLFF. Full variable domain (missing parts from reference TRBV5-1 and TRBJ1-4): KAGVTQTPRYLIKTRGQQVTLSCSPISGHRSVSWYQQTPGQGLQFLFEYFSETQRNKGNFPGRFSGRQFSNSRSEMNVSTLELGDSALYLCASRRDRVSNEKLFFGSGTQLSVL.

This clonotype has just a few counts. This rearrangement joins TRBV7-8 to TRBJ2-3, with TRBD2 identical over 13 bases. V lost 5 bases to trimming and J lost 2 bases; unmatched junction nucleotides: 4. The length of the CDR3 is 16 residues. Germline CDR1 reads SGHVS; CDR2 reads FQNEAQ. The CDR3 DNA sequence: TGTGCCAGCAGCAAGACTAGCGGGGGGATCACAGATACGCAGTATTTT. Protein: CASSKTSGGITDTQYF.

This clonotype has only a few counts. This chain uses TRBV2 with TRBJ1-6; D gene ambiguous. V was cut by 5 bases and J by 8 bases, with 16 bases left in between. CDR3 length equals 15 residues. Germline CDR1 is SNHLY and CDR2 is FYNNEI. The CDR3 bases are TGTGCCAGCAGTCCAGACGAGGCCCCTTATTCACCCCTCCACTTT. It specifies CASSPDEAPYSPLHF.

CDR3 in DNA: TGTGCCAGCAGTGAAGGTAACTCCGGAAACACCATATATTTT. This sequence encodes CASSEGNSGNTIYF. The chain has TRBV2 and TRBJ1-3; D not resolved. CDR3 length equals 14 residues. Germline CDR1 and CDR2: SNHLY and FYNNEI. Trimming took off 1 base at V and 4 bases at J, with 8 bases between the two ends.

This clonotype was detected ten times or more. The chain uses TRBV29-1 and TRBJ2-3; TRBD2 is a possible D gene (5 bases). CDR1 and CDR2 (germline): SQVTM, ANQGSEA. V was pared by 4 bases and J by 0 bases, with 17 bases between. This CDR3 is 16 amino acids long. CDR3 protein: CSVGPDGGSSTDTQYF. CDR3 DNA sequence: TGCAGCGTTGGCCCCGACGGAGGCTCTAGCACAGATACGCAGTATTTT.

This clonotype was detected only a few times. This chain links TRBV6-4 with TRBJ1-3; TRBD1 agrees at 7 bases. The ends lost 5 bases at V and 4 bases at J; junction bases unmatched: 14. This CDR3 is 17 amino acids long. CDR1 is MRHNA, CDR2 SNTAGT, per germline. The CDR3 region is CASSHQYRGGKGNTIYF. CDR3 bases: TGTGCCAGCAGTCATCAATACAGGGGTGGGAAAGGAAACACCATATATTTT.

This clonotype was seen at least ten times. The rearrangement links TRBV12-3 or TRBV12-4 to TRBJ1-2, with D tentatively TRBD1 (6 bases). V was trimmed by 0 bases and J by 3 bases, leaving 14 bases between them. The CDR3 contains 16 residues. The CDR3 region is CASSLALDRFYYGYTF. CDR3 bases: TGTGCCAGCAGTTTAGCCCTGGACAGATTCTACTATGGCTACACCTTC.

The rearrangement uses TRBV4-1 and TRBJ2-5, with D possibly called TRBD1 or TRBD2 (6 bases each). This CDR3 has 16 amino acids. CDR1 and CDR2 from the germline V gene are MGHRA and YSYEKL. Trimming left V 4 bases short and J 2 bases short, with 17 bases between. This CDR3 reads CASSRGAGNAQETQYF. CDR3 in DNA: TGCGCCAGCAGCCGGGGGGCTGGAAACGCTCAAGAGACCCAGTACTTC.

This clonotype appeared many times. The chain is built from TRBV7-8 and TRBJ2-7, with D possibly matching TRBD2 (5 bases). V gave up 7 bases and J gave up 0 bases, with 13 bases separating them. From germline, CDR1 is SGHVS and CDR2 FQNEAQ. The CDR3 totals 14 residues. The CDR3 sequence is CASNALVNSYEQYF. The CDR3 region has the DNA TGTGCCAGCAACGCACTAGTCAACTCCTACGAGCAGTACTTC.

The chain recombines TRBV6-2 or TRBV6-3 with TRBJ1-2, with 8 positions matching TRBD1. The CDR3 runs 13 residues. Germline values: CDR1 MNHEY, CDR2 SVGEGT. Trimming removed 6 bases from V and 7 bases from J; junction bases left unmatched: 7. CDR3: CASSRGTGVGYTF. The CDR3 DNA reads TGTGCCAGCAGCCGCGGGACAGGAGTTGGCTACACCTTC.

The table lists this clonotype with a few counts. The chain joins TRBV6-1 to TRBJ1-1; TRBD1 matches 8 bases. This CDR3 is built from 12 residues. J gave up 7 bases and V 6 bases, and 4 bases lay outside the gene matches. Germline V gene data show CDR1 as MNHNS and CDR2 as SASEGT. The CDR3 DNA sequence: TGTGCCAGCAGCGACAGGGGTTTTGAAGCTTTCTTT. This translates into CASSDRGFEAFF.

V gene TRBV7-3 combines with J gene TRBJ2-7, with D possibly TRBD2 on 6 matching bases. There are 17 residues in the CDR3. From germline, CDR1 is SGHTA and CDR2 FQGTGA. V lost 5 bases and J 6 bases, leaving 26 bases between the germline ends. In DNA, the CDR3 is TGTGCCAGCAGCGTGGGGGACTCTCCCTTCGTACGGGTCGAGCAGTACTTC. Translated: CASSVGDSPFVRVEQYF.

This clonotype was seen many times. The J gene is TRBJ2-7, the V gene TRBV11-2, with a tentative D call TRBD2 (7 bases). There are 16 residues in the CDR3. Trimming cost V 0 bases and J 6 bases, with 18 bases left between them. CDR1 is SGHAT and CDR2 is FQNNGV in the germline V gene. CDR3 sequence (DNA): TGTGCCAGCAGCTTAGAGCGGGGGACACCCCTCTCCGAGCAGTACTTC. Translation gives CASSLERGTPLSEQYF. The whole variable domain, filled in from reference TRBV11-2 and TRBJ2-7, reads EAGVAQSPRYKIIEKRQSVAFWCNPISGHATLYWYQQILGQGPKLLIQFQNNGVVDDSQLPKDRFSAERLKGVDSTLKIQPAKLEDSAVYLCASSLERGTPLSEQYFGPGTRLTVT.

The V and J genes are TRBV3-1 and TRBJ1-5, with a possible D match to TRBD1 (6 bases). The CDR3 is 14 amino acids. Between the trimmed V and J ends, which lost 1 base and 3 bases, there was a span of 7 bases. CDR1 is LGHDT, CDR2 YNNKEL, per germline (reference sequence). This CDR3 reads CASSQAGDNQPQHF. Here the CDR3 DNA reads TGTGCCAGCAGCCAAGCAGGGGACAATCAGCCCCAGCATTTT.

This clonotype was observed at least ten times. The J gene is TRBJ1-5, the V gene TRBV7-8; the D is unclear. The CDR3 has 14 amino acids. The V end was cut by 4 bases, the J end by 7 bases, with 14 bases between. CDR1 and CDR2 from the germline V gene are SGHVS and FQNEAQ. CDR3 loop: CASSSGPPRQPQHF. CDR3 coding DNA: TGTGCCAGCAGCTCAGGACCTCCACGGCAGCCCCAGCATTTT.

This clonotype was counted only a few times. The chain carries TRBV3-1 and TRBJ2-5; TRBD1 or TRBD2 may be the D gene (5 bases each). Trimming shortened V by 4 bases and J by 1 base, and 13 bases separated the two germline ends. Germline V lookup: CDR1 LGHDT, CDR2 YNNKEL (reference sequence). The CDR3 has 15 amino acids. The DNA for the CDR3 is TGTGCCAGCAGCCTCTCTGGGACGGCCCAAGAGACCCAGTACTTC. Residues: CASSLSGTAQETQYF.

As for this clonotype: Relative to the germline gene, one junction end is altered; a read error may explain this. The V call is TRBV7-9, the J call TRBJ1-1; no firm D call. This CDR3 spans 13 amino acids. Germline V gives CDR1 SEHNR, CDR2 FQNEAQ (reference sequence). The chain's CDR3 is CASSYRVETEVFF. CDR3 DNA: TGTGCCAGCAGCTACCGTGTGGAAACTGAAGTTTTCTTT. Drawing the rest from reference TRBV7-9 and TRBJ1-1, the complete variable domain is DTGVSQNPRHKITKRGQNVTFRCDPISEHNRLYWYRQTLGQGPEFLTYFQNEAQLEKSRLLSDRFSAERPKGSFSTLEIQRTEQGDSAMYLCASSYRVETEVFFGQGTRLTVV.

In this sample, this clonotype turned up a few times. The gene calls are TRBV13 and TRBJ2-1; TRBD1 aligns across 7 bases. In germline, CDR1 is PRHDT, CDR2 FYEKMQ (reference sequence). The CDR3 is 21 amino acids. J gave up 1 base and V 3 bases, and 21 bases lay outside the gene matches. The CDR3: CASSFRDREIYALSSYNEQFF. In DNA, the CDR3 is TGTGCCAGCAGCTTCAGAGACAGGGAAATTTATGCGTTATCTTCCTACAATGAGCAGTTCTTC.

The chain couples TRBV10-3 to TRBJ1-6; 7 positions agree with TRBD1. The germline V gene has CDR1 ENHRY and CDR2 SYGVKD. Germline trimming cut 6 bases from V and 10 bases from J; bases unmatched to any gene: 12. This CDR3 region has 15 residues. CDR3 protein: CAISLDATGNSPLHF. The CDR3 DNA sequence: TGTGCCATCAGCCTGGACGCGACAGGGAACTCACCCCTCCACTTT.